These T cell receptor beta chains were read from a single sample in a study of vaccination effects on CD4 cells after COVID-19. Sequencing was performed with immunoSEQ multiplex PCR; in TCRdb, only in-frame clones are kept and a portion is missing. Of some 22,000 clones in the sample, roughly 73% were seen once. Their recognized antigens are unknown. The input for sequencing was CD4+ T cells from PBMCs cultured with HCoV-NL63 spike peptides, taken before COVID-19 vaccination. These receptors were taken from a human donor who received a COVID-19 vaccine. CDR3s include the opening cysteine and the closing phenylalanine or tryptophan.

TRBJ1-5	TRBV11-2	CASSESGSGNQPQHF
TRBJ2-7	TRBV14	CASSLRGRAYEQYF
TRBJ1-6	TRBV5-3	CARSRLCTPLHF
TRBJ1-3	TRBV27	CASSAGGSFDTIYF
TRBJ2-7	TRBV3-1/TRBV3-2	CASSQDFQASEQYF
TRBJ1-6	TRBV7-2	CASSLAIFSSYNSPLHF
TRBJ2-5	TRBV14	CASSRSGRAQETQYF
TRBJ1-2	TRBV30	CALREGEFYGYTF
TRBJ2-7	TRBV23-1	CASSPSGNGEQYF
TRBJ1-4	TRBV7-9	CASSLGDRISREKLFF
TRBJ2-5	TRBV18	CASSPQWPGQETQYF
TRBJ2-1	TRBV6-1	CASSEIGYEQFF
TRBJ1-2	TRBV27	CASSLSGYTF
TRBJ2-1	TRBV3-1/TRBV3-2	CASSRRDRAFNEQFF
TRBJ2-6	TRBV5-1	CASSLEQASGANVLTF
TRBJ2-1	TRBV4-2	CASSQVQAAEGGDNEQFF
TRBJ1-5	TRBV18	CASSPPGGQPQHF
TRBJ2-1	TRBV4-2	CASSQDEAGGSSYNEQFF
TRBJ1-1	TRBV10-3	CAISDRQGFTEAFF
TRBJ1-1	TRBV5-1	CASSLGALASSEAFF
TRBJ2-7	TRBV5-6	CASSAGQFYEQYF
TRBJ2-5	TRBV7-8	CASSLGRRETQYF
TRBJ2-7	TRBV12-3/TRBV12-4	CASSFSRGYEQYF
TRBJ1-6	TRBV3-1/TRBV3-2	CASSPGTWSSYNSPLHF
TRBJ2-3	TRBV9	CASSPLAGGADTQYF
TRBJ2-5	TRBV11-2	CASSSLQWDRAETQYF
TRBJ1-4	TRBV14	CASSPGTALRNEKLFF
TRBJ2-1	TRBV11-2	CASSLRESLSYNEQFF
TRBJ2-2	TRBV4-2	CATGDGLGVHGELFF
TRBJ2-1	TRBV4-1	CASSQVGLAVNEQFF
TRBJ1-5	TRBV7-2	CASSLGLGPQHF
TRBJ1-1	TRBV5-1	CASSLEAGGWTEAFF
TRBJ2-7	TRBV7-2	CASSLAGTESYEQYF
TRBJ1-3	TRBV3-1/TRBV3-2	CASSQGRAIYF
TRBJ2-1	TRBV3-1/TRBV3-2	CASSQTGSGKKNEQFF
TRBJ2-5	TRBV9	CASSSRQGMETQYF
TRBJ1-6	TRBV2	CASTVRDSYNSPLHF
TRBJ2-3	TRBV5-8	CASSLDWGTDTQYF
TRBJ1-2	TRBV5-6	CASRPQGGAGYTF
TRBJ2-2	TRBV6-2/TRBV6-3	CASSYSWLVAGELFF
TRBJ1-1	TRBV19	CASSIFVRAGVNTEAFF
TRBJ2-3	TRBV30	CAWTLDLRLISNTQYF
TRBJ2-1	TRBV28	CASSLGGHFANEQFF
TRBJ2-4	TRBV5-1	CASSLAPGGAKNIQYF
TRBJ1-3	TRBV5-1	CASSLGERISGNTIYF